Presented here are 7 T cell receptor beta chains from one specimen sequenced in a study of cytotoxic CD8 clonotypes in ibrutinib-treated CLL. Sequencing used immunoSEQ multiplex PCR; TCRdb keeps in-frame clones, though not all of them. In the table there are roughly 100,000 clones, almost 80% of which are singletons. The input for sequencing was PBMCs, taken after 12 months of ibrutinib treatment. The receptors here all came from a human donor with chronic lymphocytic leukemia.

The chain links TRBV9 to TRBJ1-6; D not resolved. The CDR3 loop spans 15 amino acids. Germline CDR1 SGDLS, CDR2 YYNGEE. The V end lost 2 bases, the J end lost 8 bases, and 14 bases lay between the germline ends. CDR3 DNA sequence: TGTGCCAGCAGCGTCGGCAGAAACCAGGATTCACCCCTCCACTTT. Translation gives CASSVGRNQDSPLHF.

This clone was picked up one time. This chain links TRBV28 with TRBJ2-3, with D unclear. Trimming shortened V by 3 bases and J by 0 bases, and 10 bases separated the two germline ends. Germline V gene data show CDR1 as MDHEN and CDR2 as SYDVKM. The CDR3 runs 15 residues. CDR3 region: CASSFSDISTDTQYF. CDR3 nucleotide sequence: TGTGCCAGCAGTTTCTCTGACATTAGCACAGATACGCAGTATTTT.

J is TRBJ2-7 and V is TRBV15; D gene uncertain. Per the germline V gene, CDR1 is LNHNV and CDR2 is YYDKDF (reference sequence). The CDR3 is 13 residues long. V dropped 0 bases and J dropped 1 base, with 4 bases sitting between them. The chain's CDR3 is CATSRDRSYEQYF. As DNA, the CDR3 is TGTGCCACCAGCAGAGATCGGTCCTACGAGCAGTACTTC.

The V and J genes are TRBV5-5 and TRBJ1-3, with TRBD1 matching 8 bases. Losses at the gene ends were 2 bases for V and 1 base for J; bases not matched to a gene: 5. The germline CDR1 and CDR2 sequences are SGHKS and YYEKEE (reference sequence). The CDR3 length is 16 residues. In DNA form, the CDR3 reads TGTGCCAGCAGCTTTAGAGGACAGGGATCTGGAAACACCATATATTTT. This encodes CASSFRGQGSGNTIYF.

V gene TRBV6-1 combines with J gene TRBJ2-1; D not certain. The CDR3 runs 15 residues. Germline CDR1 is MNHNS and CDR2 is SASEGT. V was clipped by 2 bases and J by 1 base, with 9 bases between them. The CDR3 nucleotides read TGTGCCAGCAGTGAACAGGTGGTTTCCTACAATGAGCAGTTCTTC. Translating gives CASSEQVVSYNEQFF.

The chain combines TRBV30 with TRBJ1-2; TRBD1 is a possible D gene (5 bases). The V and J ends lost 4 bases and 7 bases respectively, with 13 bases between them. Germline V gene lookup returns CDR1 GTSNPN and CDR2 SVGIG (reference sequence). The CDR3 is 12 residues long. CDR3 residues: CAWIKTGGGYTF. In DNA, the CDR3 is TGTGCCTGGATCAAAACCGGGGGTGGCTACACCTTC. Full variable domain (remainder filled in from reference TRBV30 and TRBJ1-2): SQTIHQWPATLVQPVGSPLSLECTVEGTSNPNLYWYRQAAGRGLQLLFYSVGIGQISSEVPQNLSASRPQDRQFILSSKKLLLSDSGFYLCAWIKTGGGYTFGSGTRLTVV.

The CDR3 coding sequence is TGTGCCAGCAGTTTATTTGGGGGTGGGACTGAAGCTTTCTTT. Translated, it gives CASSLFGGGTEAFF. The gene calls are TRBV27 and TRBJ1-1; possible D gene TRBD1, 5 bases. This CDR3 spans 14 amino acids. The V gene lost 1 base and the J gene lost 5 bases, with 11 bases spanning the gap. Germline V lookup: CDR1 MNHEY, CDR2 SMNVEV (reference sequence).